This TCR beta chain was retrieved from a study of blood T cells in healthy people across ages. General observations from the study: In older individuals, TCR beta diversity per million T cells was lower, falling roughly linearly with age. Expanded clonotype shifts may have been confounded, as the donors had an unknown CMV status.

This clonotype was picked up a small number of times. Its specificity is not known. Next came a second PCR, run for about 7 to 12 cycles, which used a sample-barcoded 5' primer along with a J-beta primer mix. TCRdb reanalysed the 5' RACE reads using MiXCR and keeps one entry per CDR3 protein. The table shows about 1,600,000 distinct CDR3 sequences, with around two fifths occurring only once. The extraction recovered at least 5 micrograms of total RNA per sample. This sequence was found in a woman under 30 in good health. The specimen sequenced was blood.

CDR3 sequence: CASSVEQGRTYGYTF. The CDR3, as DNA: TGTGCCAGCAGCGTAGAGCAGGGCCGAACCTATGGCTACACCTTC. This chain joins TRBV9 and TRBJ1-2; possible D gene TRBD1, 5 bases. Deletions cut 0 bases from V and 4 bases from J, with 13 bases between. The CDR3 is 15 residues long. Germline values: CDR1 SGDLS, CDR2 YYNGEE.